This is a list of T cell receptor beta chains from one sample in a study of regulatory T cells in long-lasting Graves disease. TCRdb ran MiXCR on the multiplex PCR reads and lists one entry per CDR3 protein. The sample records 300,000 to 350,000 distinct CDR3 sequences, less than 20% being singletons. The input for sequencing was peripheral blood mononuclear cells (PBMCs), taken when the disease was refractory, from a patient treated with antithyroid drugs. The source of these receptors is a female donor with Graves disease. The CDR3 runs from the conserved cysteine through the conserved F or W. The order of the fields is CDR3 protein, CDR3 DNA, V gene, clone size, J gene, D gene. D genes are given only for firm matches. Clone size is given for some rows only: seen once, a few or many times, or a class if the clone is expanded.

CASSREETGLNQPQHF | TGTGCCAGCAGCAGGGAGGAGACAGGCCTCAATCAGCCCCAGCATTTT | TRBV2 | many | TRBJ1-5 | -
CANSLEGGFSSYEQYF | TGTGCCAACAGCTTAGAGGGGGGATTCAGCTCCTACGAGCAGTACTTC | TRBV11-2 | many | TRBJ2-7 | -
CASSAGTGDTEAFF | TGTGCCAGCAGTGCCGGGACCGGGGACACTGAAGCTTTCTTT | TRBV6-1 | many | TRBJ1-1 | -
CASSYRTETFRAFF | TGTGCCAGCAGTTACAGGACAGAGACCTTCCGGGCTTTCTTT | TRBV6-2/TRBV6-3 | - | TRBJ1-1 | -
CASSDDWRGGTDTQYF | TGTGCCAGCTCAGACGACTGGCGGGGGGGCACAGATACGCAGTATTTT | TRBV18 | - | TRBJ2-3 | TRBD2
CASSPSRAAHEQYF | TGTGCCAGCTCACCAAGTAGGGCGGCCCACGAGCAGTACTTC | TRBV18 | - | TRBJ2-7 | -
CASSTGAGVHEQYF | TGTGCCAGTAGCACCGGAGCGGGGGTTCACGAGCAGTACTTC | TRBV19 | - | TRBJ2-7 | TRBD2
CSVEDGAEREYF | TGCAGCGTTGAAGATGGGGCGGAGCGGGAGTACTTC | TRBV29-1 | - | TRBJ2-7 | -
CATSRTRGGVGYTF | TGTGCCACCAGCAGAACAAGGGGGGGGGTCGGCTACACCTTC | TRBV15 | many | TRBJ1-2 | -
CAWSGQMNTEAFF | TGTGCCTGGAGTGGTCAGATGAACACTGAAGCTTTCTTT | TRBV30 | many | TRBJ1-1 | -
CASSPRERGTTRSYNEQFF | TGTGCCAGCAGCCCCCGGGAGCGGGGGACCACCCGGTCCTACAATGAGCAGTTCTTC | TRBV11-2 | - | TRBJ2-1 | TRBD2
CAWSKGLYYEQYF | TGTGCCTGGAGCAAAGGACTGTACTACGAGCAGTACTTC | TRBV30 | few | TRBJ2-7 | -
CSVEGRFGNTIYF | TGCAGCGTTGAAGGGCGCTTCGGAAACACCATATATTTT | TRBV29-1 | many | TRBJ1-3 | -
CASSLLRGTQNTGELFF | TGTGCCAGCAGTTTACTCAGGGGAACCCAGAACACCGGGGAGCTGTTTTTT | TRBV12-3/TRBV12-4 | many | TRBJ2-2 | -
CASKLGATYNEQFF | TGTGCCAGCAAGTTGGGGGCCACCTACAATGAGCAGTTCTTC | TRBV6-2/TRBV6-3 | - | TRBJ2-1 | -
CASSEVVTGELFF | TGTGCCAGCAGTGAAGTGGTCACCGGGGAGCTGTTTTTT | TRBV6-1 | many | TRBJ2-2 | -
CASNSWAHGGYTF | TGTGCCAGCAACTCTTGGGCCCACGGGGGCTACACCTTC | TRBV5-1 | few | TRBJ1-2 | -
CASSPRAVISTNEKLFF | TGTGCCAGCTCACCCAGAGCCGTAATTTCAACTAATGAAAAACTGTTTTTT | TRBV18 | - | TRBJ1-4 | -
CASSYDAGTSPLHF | TGCGCCAGCAGCTACGACGCGGGGACTTCACCCCTCCACTTT | TRBV5-1 | - | TRBJ1-6 | -
CASSLGTGSGANVLTF | TGTGCCAGCAGCTTGGGAACAGGATCTGGGGCCAACGTCCTGACTTTC | TRBV5-6 | many | TRBJ2-6 | -
CASSPGQGGRPQHF | TGCGCCAGCAGCCCCGGACAGGGGGGAAGGCCCCAGCATTTT | TRBV5-1 | many | TRBJ1-5 | TRBD1
CASSPRIVGETEAFF | TGTGCCAGCTCACCGAGAATAGTGGGCGAGACTGAAGCTTTCTTT | TRBV18 | few | TRBJ1-1 | -
CATSRGTGEDTEAFF | TGTGCCACCAGCAGAGGGACAGGGGAAGACACTGAAGCTTTCTTT | TRBV15 | many | TRBJ1-1 | TRBD1
CASSWGGLAGGYGLPYEQYF | TGTGCCAGCAGCTGGGGAGGACTAGCGGGAGGGTATGGTCTTCCCTACGAGCAGTACTTC | TRBV7-9 | - | TRBJ2-7 | TRBD2
CASSLGAGLYGYTF | TGTGCCAGCAGTTTAGGGGCAGGGTTGTATGGCTACACCTTC | TRBV28 | many | TRBJ1-2 | -
CSAPGQGPETQYF | TGCAGTGCCCCGGGACAGGGGCCGGAGACCCAGTACTTC | TRBV20-1 | many | TRBJ2-5 | TRBD1
CASTRAGGNQPQHF | TGTGCCAGCACTCGGGCAGGGGGGAATCAGCCCCAGCATTTT | TRBV2 | many | TRBJ1-5 | TRBD1